The next 18 T cell receptor beta chains were all read from a single sample in a study of T cells in Graves' hyperthyroidism and ophthalmopathy. Researchers amplified the TCR beta CDR3 regions from RNA transcripts. The HTBI primer set drove a first-round RT-PCR of the TCR CDR3. TCRdb called the multiplex PCR reads again in MiXCR, with one record for every CDR3 protein. Of around 620,000 distinct CDR3 sequences listed, 12% to 15% are singletons. The sample consisted of blood. These receptors originate from a woman in her late teens or twenties with Graves' ophthalmopathy.

Ten or more counts support this clonotype. The chain employs TRBV20-1 and TRBJ2-1, with D tentatively TRBD1 (6 bases). The CDR3 covers 15 residues. Between the trimmed V and J ends, which lost 4 bases and 7 bases, there was a span of 20 bases. Germline V lookup: CDR1 DFQATT, CDR2 SNEGSKA (reference sequence). CDR3 sequence: CSATDSWTERNEQFF. As DNA, the CDR3 is TGCAGTGCTACCGACAGCTGGACAGAACGAAATGAGCAGTTCTTC.

This clonotype has just a few counts. This chain links TRBV6-1 with TRBJ1-1; 7 bases match TRBD1. The trim removed 5 bases at V and 3 bases at J, leaving 9 bases unmatched. Per the germline V gene, CDR1 is MNHNS and CDR2 is SASEGT. This CDR3 contains 15 residues. CDR3 bases: TGTGCCAGCAGTCCCCGACAGGGTGACTACACTGAAGCTTTCTTT. It translates to CASSPRQGDYTEAFF.

This clonotype was observed at least ten times. CDR3 in amino acids: CASSQDIGPYEQYF. For the CDR3, the DNA is TGTGCCAGCAGCCAAGATATCGGCCCCTACGAGCAGTACTTC. J is TRBJ2-7 and V is TRBV14; no clear D. Germline values: CDR1 SGHDN, CDR2 FVKESK. V was clipped by 0 bases and J by 2 bases, with 8 bases between them. This CDR3 has 14 residues.

In the case of this clonotype: A clone one base away is much larger, so this may be a read error. This chain joins TRBV12-3 or TRBV12-4 and TRBJ2-5, with 13 bases aligning to TRBD2. The CDR3 is 16 residues long. V was clipped by 4 bases and J by 9 bases; unmatched bases: 11. Here the CDR3 DNA reads TGTGCCAGCAGTTCGGGACTAGCGGGAACCCCGGAGGCCCAGTACTTC. As protein: CASSSGLAGTPEAQYF.

This clonotype occurred many times. This chain links TRBV20-1 with TRBJ2-7; D may be TRBD1 (6 bases). The CDR3 totals 12 residues. V was shortened by 4 bases and J by 6 bases, with 13 bases between the two germline ends. The germline V gene has CDR1 DFQATT and CDR2 SNEGSKA (reference sequence). The CDR3 DNA reads as TGCAGTGCTAACCAGGGGAGCAGCGAGCAGTACTTC. Amino acid sequence: CSANQGSSEQYF.

This clonotype has a count of ten or more. The chain recombines TRBV6-2 or TRBV6-3 with TRBJ2-1; D gene uncertain. Between the trimmed V and J ends, which lost 6 bases and 8 bases, there was a span of 14 bases. The CDR3 runs 13 residues. Germline-derived CDR1 and CDR2 are MNHEY and SVGEGT. The CDR3 loop reads CASRRRSGDEQFF. Here the CDR3 DNA reads TGTGCCAGCAGGCGCAGGTCAGGCGATGAGCAGTTCTTC.

The rearrangement joins TRBV4-1 to TRBJ2-7, with D unresolved. V lost 4 bases, J lost 5 bases, and 15 bases lay in between. Germline CDR1 MGHRA, CDR2 YSYEKL. This CDR3 has 14 residues. In nucleotides, the CDR3 is TGCGCCAGCAGCCCGGCTGGGCAGCCGAACGAGCAGTACTTC. It is translated as CASSPAGQPNEQYF.

As regards this clonotype: A read error may explain this, as a much larger clone is one base away. The V and J genes are TRBV29-1 and TRBJ2-2; D tentatively reads TRBD1 or TRBD2 (6 bases each). The germline V gene encodes CDR1 SQVTM and CDR2 ANQGSEA. The CDR3 is 14 residues long. Trimming removed 5 bases from V and 4 bases from J, with 14 bases in between. CDR3 bases: TGCAGCGTTCAGGAGGGGGGATGCACCGGGGAGCTGTTTTTT. Its protein product is CSVQEGGCTGELFF.

This clonotype was detected ten times or more. CDR3 sequence reads: CASSYGQMNTEAFF. CDR3 nucleotide sequence: TGTGCCAGCAGTTACGGACAGATGAACACTGAAGCTTTCTTT. This sequence joins TRBV6-6 and TRBJ1-1; D may be TRBD1 (6 bases). The CDR3 totals 14 residues. Germline V lookup: CDR1 MNHNY, CDR2 SVGAGI (reference sequence). V lost 2 bases and J lost 0, with 7 bases in between.

In its sample, this clonotype was seen many times. The chain combines TRBV12-3 or TRBV12-4 with TRBJ1-5; D call uncertain. This CDR3 is built from 12 residues. With 8 bases removed from V and 7 bases from J, the gap between germline ends came to 12 bases. DNA of the CDR3: TGTGCCAGCCGATTAGAGGGCCAGCCCCAGCATTTT. Translating it yields CASRLEGQPQHF.

This clonotype was found a few times. This chain uses TRBV9 with TRBJ2-5; 12 bases are a match to TRBD2. The CDR3 spans 17 residues. J lost 5 bases, V lost 3 bases, and 11 bases had no gene match. Germline CDR1 and CDR2: SGDLS and YYNGEE. CDR3 amino acids: CASSATPGLAGWETQYF. CDR3 nucleotides: TGTGCCAGCAGCGCAACTCCGGGACTAGCGGGTTGGGAGACCCAGTACTTC.

In this sample, this clonotype turned up many times. V is TRBV27 and J is TRBJ2-1; the D gene is possibly TRBD2 (5 bases). The germline V gene has CDR1 MNHEY and CDR2 SMNVEV (reference sequence). The CDR3 totals 14 residues. V lost 3 bases and J 8 bases, leaving 14 bases between the germline ends. The CDR3 bases are TGTGCCAGCAGTTTCCGAGGGCCATGGGATGAGCAGTTCTTC. Translated, it gives CASSFRGPWDEQFF.

This clonotype was detected ten times or more. The CDR3 region is CASSLRLPPNNEQFF. CDR3 bases: TGTGCCAGCAGTTTGCGTTTACCCCCCAACAATGAGCAGTTCTTC. This chain connects TRBV27 to TRBJ2-1, with D hard to call. The CDR3 is 15 amino acids. The V gene lost 3 bases and the J gene lost 5 bases, with 14 bases spanning the gap. The germline V gene has CDR1 MNHEY and CDR2 SMNVEV (reference sequence).

This clonotype was recorded many times. V is TRBV2 and J is TRBJ2-3; perhaps TRBD1 as D (5 bases). CDR3 length: 16 residues. CDR1 is SNHLY and CDR2 is FYNNEI in the germline V gene. V lost 4 bases, J lost 0 bases, and 14 bases lay in between. The CDR3 sequence: CASSVRQLHSTDTQYF. Written as DNA, the CDR3 is TGTGCCAGCAGTGTTCGACAGCTACATAGCACAGATACGCAGTATTTT.

This clonotype was recorded many times. This chain joins TRBV19 and TRBJ1-5; no reliable D call. Germline loops: CDR1 LNHDA, CDR2 SQIVND (reference sequence). Trimming cost V 3 bases and J 1 base, with 10 bases left between them. CDR3 length: 15 residues. Here the CDR3 reads CASSIGPQSNQPQHF. Written as DNA, the CDR3 is TGTGCCAGTAGTATCGGTCCTCAGAGCAATCAGCCCCAGCATTTT.

This clonotype has more than one count but fewer than ten. V gene TRBV5-8 combines with J gene TRBJ2-7, with 8 bases lining up with TRBD1. Germline CDR1 SGHTS, CDR2 YDEGEE. The CDR3 covers 15 residues. V shed 4 bases and J 7 bases; nucleotides not matched to a gene: 13. CDR3 DNA sequence: TGTGCCAGCAGCGTCTACAGGGGGTTCCTAGTTGAGCAGTACTTC. It encodes CASSVYRGFLVEQYF. Combining the CDR3 with reference TRBV5-8 and TRBJ2-7 gives the whole variable domain EAGVTQSPTHLIKTRGQQATLRCSPISGHTSVYWYQQALGLGLQFLLWYDEGEERNRGNFPPRFSGRQFPNYSSELNVNALELEDSALYLCASSVYRGFLVEQYFGPGTRLTVT.

Worth noting for this clonotype: A read error may explain this, as a much larger clone is one base away. V is TRBV6-1 and J is TRBJ1-2, with D uncertain. CDR1 and CDR2 from the germline V gene are MNHNS and SASEGT. The CDR3 runs to 16 residues. The germline V and J ends were trimmed by 3 bases and 4 bases, with 18 bases remaining between them. The CDR3 DNA sequence: TGTGCCAGCAGTGATTTGCAACGTTCGGGAAGCTATGGCTACACCTTC. Translated, it gives CASSDLQRSGSYGYTF.

This chain uses TRBV20-1 with TRBJ1-2; D possibly corresponds to TRBD1 (6 bases). CDR1 and CDR2 (germline): DFQATT, SNEGSKA (reference sequence). This CDR3 is 13 amino acids long. Trimming shortened V by 0 bases and J by 8 bases, and 13 bases separated the two germline ends. In DNA form, the CDR3 reads TGCAGTGCTAGAGATATCGGGGGCTGGGGCTACACCTTC. As protein: CSARDIGGWGYTF.